These 13 T cell receptor beta chains came from one sample sequenced in a study of blood T cell repertoires in COVID-19. The repertoire was sequenced with immunoSEQ multiplex PCR; TCRdb's copy has only in-frame clones and lacks some. The sample records 230,000 or so clones, 90% being singletons. Sequencing was performed on peripheral blood. The receptors originated from a woman between 55 and 75 years old with COVID-19, enrolled during active disease.

The gene calls are TRBV6-5 and TRBJ2-7, with 7 positions matching TRBD1. This CDR3 is 15 amino acids long. V shed 8 bases and J 7 bases; nucleotides not matched to a gene: 17. Germline CDR1 reads MNHEY; CDR2 reads SVGAGI. CDR3 DNA: TGTGCCAGCGGCCCCAGGCAGGGGGTTGTAAGGGAGCAGTACTTC. Its translation: CASGPRQGVVREQYF.

The chain is built from TRBV3-1 (or the pseudogene TRBV3-2) and TRBJ1-2; D is uncertain. The germline V gene has CDR1 LGHDT and CDR2 YNNKEL (reference sequence). The V and J ends lost 0 bases and 0 bases respectively, with 8 bases between them. This CDR3 spans 15 amino acids. CDR3 loop: CASSQEGTANYGYTF. The CDR3 DNA reads TGTGCCAGCAGCCAAGAAGGTACAGCTAACTATGGCTACACCTTC.

The J gene is TRBJ2-2, the V gene TRBV5-4; the D gene is possibly TRBD2 (6 bases). CDR3 length: 15 amino acids. V was shortened by 5 bases and J by 4 bases, with 15 bases between the two germline ends. The germline V gene has CDR1 SGHNT and CDR2 YYREEE (reference sequence). CDR3 sequence reads: CASRKGDLLTGELFF. DNA of the CDR3: TGTGCCAGCAGGAAAGGGGACTTACTCACCGGGGAGCTGTTTTTT.

The chain's CDR3 is CASSGSNSGQIDTQYF. The CDR3 nucleotides are TGTGCCAGCAGTGGGTCGAATTCAGGACAGATCGATACGCAGTATTTT. The V and J genes are TRBV6-1 and TRBJ2-3; D might be TRBD1 (6 bases). CDR1 and CDR2 from the germline V gene are MNHNS and SASEGT. The CDR3 is 16 amino acids. Deletions cut 4 bases from V and 6 bases from J, with 20 bases between.

This clone has only a few counts. V is TRBV6-1 and J is TRBJ1-1; D may be TRBD1 (5 bases). The CDR3 spans 13 residues. The V end lost 2 bases, the J end lost 8 bases, and 12 bases lay between the germline ends. Looked up from germline, CDR1 is MNHNS and CDR2 is SASEGT. DNA for the CDR3: TGTGCCAGCAGTGAACAGGGCCCCACCGAAGCTTTCTTT. Translating gives CASSEQGPTEAFF.

This clone has a single count. Other DNA sequences in the same sample also yield this CDR3. The genes are TRBV18 and TRBJ1-5; D call uncertain. The germline V gene has CDR1 KGHSH and CDR2 LQKENI. With 3 bases removed from V and 4 bases from J, the gap between germline ends came to 4 bases. The CDR3 is made up of 12 amino acids. The CDR3 nucleotides are TGTGCCAGCTCACCCACAAATCAGCCCCAGCATTTT. The encoded protein is CASSPTNQPQHF.

The V and J genes are TRBV9 and TRBJ2-5; D uncertain. Trimming left V 0 bases short and J 2 bases short, with 11 bases between. The CDR3 is 15 residues long. Germline-derived CDR1 and CDR2 are SGDLS and YYNGEE. The CDR3 nucleotides are TGTGCCAGCAGCGTAGGTCACGCGCCACAAGAGACCCAGTACTTC. Translation: CASSVGHAPQETQYF.

In nucleotides, the CDR3 is TGTGCCAGTAGTATGGGGGCCCCCGGGACAGCCTATGGCTACACCTTC. It translates to CASSMGAPGTAYGYTF. The chain couples TRBV19 to TRBJ1-2; TRBD1 matches at 7 bases. Germline CDR1 reads LNHDA; CDR2 reads SQIVND (reference sequence). This CDR3 has 16 amino acids. V trimming: 3 bases; J trimming: 4 bases; junction bases outside the gene matches: 11.

The gene calls are TRBV18 and TRBJ1-4; weak D call: TRBD1 (5 bases). The CDR3 has 14 residues. Trimming pared 4 bases from V and 8 bases from J, leaving 14 bases between. Germline loops: CDR1 KGHSH, CDR2 LQKENI. CDR3 in DNA: TGTGCCAGCTCACGGGTTAGGGGCTCCGAAAAACTGTTTTTT. Translation gives CASSRVRGSEKLFF.

The chain employs TRBV3-1 (or the pseudogene TRBV3-2) and TRBJ1-3; D is uncertain. Between the trimmed V and J ends, which lost 2 bases and 4 bases, there was a span of 6 bases. Germline loops: CDR1 LGHDT, CDR2 YNNKEL (reference sequence). This CDR3 has 13 residues. The CDR3 DNA sequence: TGTGCCAGCAGCCAAATATCCGGAAACACCATATATTTT. It is translated as CASSQISGNTIYF.

The chain joins TRBV18 to TRBJ1-3, with D possibly being TRBD1 (6 bases). Germline V gene lookup returns CDR1 KGHSH and CDR2 LQKENI. V was cut by 5 bases and J by 0 bases, with 11 bases left in between. The CDR3 runs 15 residues. The CDR3 DNA reads TGTGCCAGCTCATTGGACAGTCCCTCTGGAAACACCATATATTTT. It codes for CASSLDSPSGNTIYF.

This clone came up once. The chain couples TRBV6-5 to TRBJ1-5; D might be TRBD1 (5 bases). The V gene lost 4 bases and the J gene lost 5 bases, with 9 bases spanning the gap. Per the germline V gene, CDR1 is MNHEY and CDR2 is SVGAGI. The CDR3 consists of 13 residues. In DNA, the CDR3 is TGTGCCAGCAGTTCGGTAGGGGATCAGCCCCAGCATTTT. It codes for CASSSVGDQPQHF.

The V gene is TRBV14, the J gene TRBJ1-1; no definite D call. CDR1 is SGHDN and CDR2 is FVKESK in the germline V gene. The germline V and J ends were trimmed by 3 bases and 10 bases, with 18 bases remaining between them. This CDR3 has 14 amino acids. The CDR3 is CASSQRALNTLAFF. CDR3 sequence (DNA): TGTGCCAGCAGCCAGCGGGCCCTTAACACTTTAGCTTTCTTT.